Each of the 2 T cell receptor beta chains below was sequenced from the same sample in a study of human T cells and chemical hapten exposure. Time point described: patch test 1, 2 weeks after DPC sensitization. Treatment indicated: therapeutic diphenylcyclopropenone sensitization with weekly scalp DPC. TCRdb re-derived calls from the RACE reads in MiXCR, one entry per CDR3 protein. In the table there are 180,000 or so distinct CDR3 sequences, more than 12% of which are singletons. This specimen was whole blood, taken in connection with sensitization to the hapten diphenylcyclopropenone (DPC). All receptors come from a young woman with alopecia areata. Some clones in this sample may be carry-over from other donors' samples.

The chain combines TRBV9 with TRBJ2-5; 7 positions agree with TRBD2. Germline V lookup: CDR1 SGDLS, CDR2 YYNGEE. Trimming cost V 1 base and J 5 bases; bases outside gene matches: 14. The length of the CDR3 is 17 residues. Written as DNA, the CDR3 is TGTGCCAGCAGCGTATCCGGCGGCGGGGGTACGGCGGAGACCCAGTACTTC. It translates to CASSVSGGGGTAETQYF.

This clonotype has more than one count but fewer than ten. V usage is TRBV28 and J usage is TRBJ1-1; 7 bases fit TRBD1. CDR3 length equals 12 residues. Germline CDR1 is MDHEN and CDR2 is SYDVKM. Unmatched junction bases numbered 2, after V lost 6 bases and J lost 4 bases. For the CDR3, the DNA is TGTGCCAGCAGACAGGGGTTCACTGAAGCTTTCTTT. It yields the protein CASRQGFTEAFF.